Sequencing of this TCR beta chain was carried out in a study of HIV-infected children after antiretroviral therapy interruption. The TCR library was built from RNA with a 3' RACE protocol and unique molecular identifiers. TCRdb re-called the 3' RACE reads through MiXCR, storing one row per CDR3 protein. The profile covers about 89,000 distinct CDR3 sequences, with under 8% appearing a single time and about 1.1% taken by the ten largest. This sample's treatment: PENTA 11 planned treatment interruption arm or continuous ART arm. The source of this sequence is a pool of human donors with HIV. The source material was CD45RA+ CD4+ T cells from PBMCs, pooled from several time points, sampled from a donor given antiretroviral therapy, either interrupted or continuous. The subset is: naive CD4+ CD45RA+ CD45RO- T cells.

The CDR3 region has the DNA TGTGCCAGCAGCCAACTCCGGGACAGGCGCACCGGGGAGCTGTTTTTT. Translated, it gives CASSQLRDRRTGELFF. V gene TRBV3-1 combines with J gene TRBJ2-2, with 8 bases matching TRBD1. Trimming removed 2 bases from V and 4 bases from J; junction bases left unmatched: 6. The CDR3 has 16 amino acids. Germline loops: CDR1 LGHDT, CDR2 YNNKEL (reference sequence).